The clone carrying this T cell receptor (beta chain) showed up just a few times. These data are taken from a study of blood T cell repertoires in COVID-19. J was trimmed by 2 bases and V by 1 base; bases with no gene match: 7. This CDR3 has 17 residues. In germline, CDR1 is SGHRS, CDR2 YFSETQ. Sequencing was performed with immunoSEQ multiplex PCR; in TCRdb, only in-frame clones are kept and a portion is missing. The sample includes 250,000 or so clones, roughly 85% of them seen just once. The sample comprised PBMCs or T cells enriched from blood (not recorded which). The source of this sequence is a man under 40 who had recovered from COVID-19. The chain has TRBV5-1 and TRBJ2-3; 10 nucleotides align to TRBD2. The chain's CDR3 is CASSLTLAGANTDTQYF. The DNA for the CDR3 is TGCGCCAGCAGCTTGACTCTAGCGGGGGCTAACACAGATACGCAGTATTTT.